The source of this TCR beta chain is a study of cytomegalovirus exposure and HLA in healthy donors. The repertoire was sequenced with immunoSEQ multiplex PCR; TCRdb's copy has only in-frame clones and lacks some. Among about 66,000 clones listed, around 97% were seen once. The study, taken as a whole, reports: A few CMV-associated chains were confirmed in vitro to be specific for CMV antigens. The authors enumerated some 170 TCR beta chains as linked to cytomegalovirus. Published work reported that the classifier diagnosed cytomegalovirus status with high specificity and sensitivity.

The CDR3 has 13 amino acids. The V end lost 1 base, the J end lost 6 bases, and 9 bases lay between the germline ends. Germline CDR1 is SGHVS and CDR2 is FNYEAQ. While the first cohort had about 610 subjects, the donors belonged to the separate validation cohort of 120 subjects. On this clone: Its antigen remains unknown.

The V and J genes are TRBV7-6 and TRBJ2-5; possible D gene TRBD2, 6 bases. Input material: PBMCs. The receptor was isolated from a woman aged 18-29 years in good health and CMV-seropositive. The CDR3 sequence is CASSLGGAKTQYF. The CDR3 region has the DNA TGTGCCAGCAGCTTAGGCGGGGCAAAGACCCAGTACTTC.